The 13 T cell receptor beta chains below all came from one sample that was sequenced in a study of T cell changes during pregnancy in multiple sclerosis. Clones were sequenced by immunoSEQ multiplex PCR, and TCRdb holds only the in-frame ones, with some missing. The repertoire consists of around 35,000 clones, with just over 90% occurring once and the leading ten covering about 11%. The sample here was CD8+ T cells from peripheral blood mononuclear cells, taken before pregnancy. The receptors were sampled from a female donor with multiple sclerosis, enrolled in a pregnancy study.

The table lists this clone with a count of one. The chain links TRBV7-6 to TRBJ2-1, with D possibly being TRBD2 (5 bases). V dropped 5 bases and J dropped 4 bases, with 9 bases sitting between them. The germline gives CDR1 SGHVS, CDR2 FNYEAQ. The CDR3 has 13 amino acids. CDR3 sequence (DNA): TGTGCCAGCAGCCGGGAAACTTACAATGAGCAGTTCTTC. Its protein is CASSRETYNEQFF.

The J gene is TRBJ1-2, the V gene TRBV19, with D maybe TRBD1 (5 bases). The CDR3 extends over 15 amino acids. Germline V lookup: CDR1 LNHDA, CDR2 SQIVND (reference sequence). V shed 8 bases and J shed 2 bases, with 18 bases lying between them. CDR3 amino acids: CASAGVEGSNYGYTF. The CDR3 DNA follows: TGTGCCAGTGCGGGGGTTGAGGGTTCGAACTATGGCTACACCTTC.

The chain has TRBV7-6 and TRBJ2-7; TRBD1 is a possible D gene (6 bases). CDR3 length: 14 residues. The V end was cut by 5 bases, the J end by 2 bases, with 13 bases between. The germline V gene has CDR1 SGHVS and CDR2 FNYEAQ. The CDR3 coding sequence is TGTGCCAGCAGCCCCGGACAGTTACCCTACGAGCAGTACTTC. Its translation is CASSPGQLPYEQYF. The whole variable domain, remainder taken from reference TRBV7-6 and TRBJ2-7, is GAGVSQSPRYKVTKRGQDVALRCDPISGHVSLYWYRQALGQGPEFLTYFNYEAQQDKSGLPNDRFSAERPEGSISTLTIQRTEQRDSAMYRCASSPGQLPYEQYFGPGTRLTVT.

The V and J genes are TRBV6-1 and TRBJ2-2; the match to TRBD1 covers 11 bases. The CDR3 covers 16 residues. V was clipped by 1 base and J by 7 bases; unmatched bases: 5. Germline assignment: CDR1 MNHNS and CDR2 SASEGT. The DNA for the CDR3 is TGTGCCAGCAGTGAAGACGGGACAGGGGGGATCGGGGAGCTGTTTTTT. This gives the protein CASSEDGTGGIGELFF.

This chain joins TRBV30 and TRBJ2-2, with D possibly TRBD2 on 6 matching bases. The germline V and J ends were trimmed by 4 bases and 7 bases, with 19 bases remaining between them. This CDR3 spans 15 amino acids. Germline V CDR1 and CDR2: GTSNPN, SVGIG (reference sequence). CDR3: CAWIPSGRGVGELFF. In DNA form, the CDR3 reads TGTGCCTGGATTCCCAGCGGGCGAGGGGTCGGGGAGCTGTTTTTT.

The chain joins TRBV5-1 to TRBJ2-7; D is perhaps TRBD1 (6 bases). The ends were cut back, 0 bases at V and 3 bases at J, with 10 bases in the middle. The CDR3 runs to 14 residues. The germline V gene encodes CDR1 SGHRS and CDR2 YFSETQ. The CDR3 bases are TGCGCCAGCAGCTTGGGCAGGGGCAACTACGAGCAGTACTTC. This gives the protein CASSLGRGNYEQYF.

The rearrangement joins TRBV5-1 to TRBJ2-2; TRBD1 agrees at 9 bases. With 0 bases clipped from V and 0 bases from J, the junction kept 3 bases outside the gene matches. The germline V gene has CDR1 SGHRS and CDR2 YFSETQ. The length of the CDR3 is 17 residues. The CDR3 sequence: CASSLVNRGPNTGELFF. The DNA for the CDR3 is TGCGCCAGCAGCTTGGTCAACAGGGGGCCGAACACCGGGGAGCTGTTTTTT.

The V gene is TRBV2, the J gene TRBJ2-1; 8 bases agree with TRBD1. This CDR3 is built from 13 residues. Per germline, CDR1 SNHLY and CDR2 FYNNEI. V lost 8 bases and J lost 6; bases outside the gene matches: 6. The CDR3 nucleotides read TGTGCCAGCGTTGGACAGGGTGGCAATGAGCAGTTCTTC. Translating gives CASVGQGGNEQFF.

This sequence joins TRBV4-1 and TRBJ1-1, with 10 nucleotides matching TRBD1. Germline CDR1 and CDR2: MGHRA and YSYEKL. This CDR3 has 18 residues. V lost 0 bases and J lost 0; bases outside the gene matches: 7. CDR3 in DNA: TGCGCCAGCAGCCAAGAACCCGGACAGGGGGTTATGAACACTGAAGCTTTCTTT. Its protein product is CASSQEPGQGVMNTEAFF.

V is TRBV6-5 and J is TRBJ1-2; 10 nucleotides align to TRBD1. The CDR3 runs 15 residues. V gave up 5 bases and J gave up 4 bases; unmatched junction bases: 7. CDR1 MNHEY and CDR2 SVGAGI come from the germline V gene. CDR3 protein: CASSTGTGVVYGYTF. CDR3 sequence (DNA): TGTGCCAGCAGTACCGGGACAGGGGTCGTCTATGGCTACACCTTC.

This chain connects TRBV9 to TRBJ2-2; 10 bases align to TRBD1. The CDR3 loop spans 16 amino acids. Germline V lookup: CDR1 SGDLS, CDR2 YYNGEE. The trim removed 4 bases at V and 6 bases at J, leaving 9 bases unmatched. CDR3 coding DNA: TGTGCCAGCAGCCCCCCGGGACAGGGGTCGGCCGGGGAGCTGTTTTTT. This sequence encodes CASSPPGQGSAGELFF.

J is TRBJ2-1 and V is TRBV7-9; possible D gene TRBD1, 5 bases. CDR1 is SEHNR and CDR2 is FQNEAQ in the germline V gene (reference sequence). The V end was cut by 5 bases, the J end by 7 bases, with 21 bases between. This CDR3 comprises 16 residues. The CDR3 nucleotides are TGTGCCAGCAGCCCACCTGACAGAAGGAGCACGAATGAGCAGTTCTTC. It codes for CASSPPDRRSTNEQFF.

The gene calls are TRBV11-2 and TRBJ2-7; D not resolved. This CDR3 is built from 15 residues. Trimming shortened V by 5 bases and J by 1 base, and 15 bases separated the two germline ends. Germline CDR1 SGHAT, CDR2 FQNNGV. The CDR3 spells CASSPTMAESYEQYF. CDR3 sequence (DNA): TGTGCCAGCAGCCCAACTATGGCGGAATCCTACGAGCAGTACTTC.